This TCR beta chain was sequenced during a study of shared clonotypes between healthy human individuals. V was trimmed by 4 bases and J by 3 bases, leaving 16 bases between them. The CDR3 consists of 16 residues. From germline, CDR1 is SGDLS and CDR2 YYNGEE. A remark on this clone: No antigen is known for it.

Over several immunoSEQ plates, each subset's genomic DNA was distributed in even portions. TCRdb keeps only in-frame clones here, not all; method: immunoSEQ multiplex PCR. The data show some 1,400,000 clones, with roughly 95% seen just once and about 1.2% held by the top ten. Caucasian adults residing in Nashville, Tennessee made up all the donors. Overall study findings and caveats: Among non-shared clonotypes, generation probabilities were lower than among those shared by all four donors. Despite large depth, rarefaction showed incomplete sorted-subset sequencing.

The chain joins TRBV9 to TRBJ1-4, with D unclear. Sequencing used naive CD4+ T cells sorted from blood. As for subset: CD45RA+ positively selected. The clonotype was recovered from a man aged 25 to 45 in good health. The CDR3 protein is CASSLQAGPPNEKLFF. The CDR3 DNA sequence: TGTGCCAGCAGCCTCCAGGCTGGGCCCCCTAATGAAAAACTGTTTTTT.